These 10 T cell receptor beta chains came from one sample sequenced in a study of T-cell memory formation after mild COVID-19. TCRdb ran MiXCR on the 5' RACE reads and lists one entry per CDR3 protein. Among about 240,000 distinct CDR3 sequences listed, approximately 9% were seen once. Sequencing was performed on PBMCs or a T cell subset sorted from them (not recorded which). The origin of the receptors is a man aged 18 to 29 who had mild COVID-19 (a few samples of this study predate the infection). Cell type and time point are not known.

V usage is TRBV7-6 and J usage is TRBJ1-2, with a weak D call TRBD1 (6 bases). The V and J ends lost 1 base and 3 bases respectively, with 12 bases between them. The CDR3 totals 15 residues. Germline V gives CDR1 SGHVS, CDR2 FNYEAQ. CDR3 residues: CASSLGRTDHYGYTF. In DNA form, the CDR3 reads TGTGCCAGCAGCTTAGGTCGGACAGACCACTATGGCTACACCTTC.

This clonotype was seen a few times. The gene calls are TRBV20-1 and TRBJ1-6; D is ambiguous. The germline gives CDR1 DFQATT, CDR2 SNEGSKA (reference sequence). V was cut by 1 base and J by 0 bases, with 10 bases left in between. The CDR3 extends over 16 amino acids. The chain's CDR3 is CSARVNPSSYNSPLHF. The CDR3 DNA reads as TGCAGTGCTAGAGTAAACCCGAGCTCCTATAATTCACCCCTCCACTTT.

This clonotype was counted a single time. J is TRBJ2-7 and V is TRBV20-1, with TRBD1 matching over 10 bases. This CDR3 spans 12 amino acids. Germline V gene data show CDR1 as DFQATT and CDR2 as SNEGSKA (reference sequence). After removal of 6 bases from V and 7 bases from J, the junction contained 6 bases not matched to a gene. DNA of the CDR3: TGCAGTGCAAGACCGGGACAGGGGGAGCAGTACGTC. Its protein is CSARPGQGEQYV.

This rearrangement joins TRBV7-6 to TRBJ2-1, with D perhaps TRBD2 (7 bases). Germline loops: CDR1 SGHVS, CDR2 FNYEAQ. V shed 1 base and J shed 9 bases, with 16 bases lying between them. This CDR3 is 15 amino acids long. The CDR3 here is CASSLGGGGAGEQFF. The CDR3 nucleotides are TGTGCCAGCAGCTTAGGGGGAGGGGGGGCTGGTGAGCAGTTCTTC.

This clonotype was observed a handful of times. The chain recombines TRBV20-1 with TRBJ2-5, with 7 bases identical to TRBD2. There are 16 residues in the CDR3. V lost 8 bases to trimming and J lost 5 bases; unmatched junction nucleotides: 20. CDR1 and CDR2 from the germline V gene are DFQATT and SNEGSKA (reference sequence). The CDR3 sequence is CSSPRSRGGGWETQYF. The CDR3 bases are TGCAGTTCTCCGAGATCTCGCGGGGGTGGTTGGGAGACCCAGTACTTC.

The table lists this clonotype with many counts. A read error may account for a junction end that differs from germline. V is TRBV7-3 and J is TRBJ2-5; a possible D gene is TRBD2 (5 bases). CDR3 length: 13 amino acids. The germline CDR1 and CDR2 sequences are SGHTA and FQGTGA. CDR3 nucleotide sequence: TGCGCCAGCAGCCCGGGGTCCCAAGAGACCCAGTACTTC. Encoded protein: CASSPGSQETQYF.

This clonotype came up a few times. The rearrangement uses TRBV12-3 or TRBV12-4 and TRBJ2-2; tentatively, D is TRBD1 or TRBD2 (5 bases each). There are 16 residues in the CDR3. The V end lost 6 bases, the J end lost 4 bases, and 18 bases lay between the germline ends. This CDR3 reads CASRDTGTGITGELFF. The CDR3 DNA follows: TGTGCCAGCAGGGATACCGGGACGGGGATCACCGGGGAGCTGTTTTTT.

The chain employs TRBV18 and TRBJ1-1, with a weak D call TRBD1 (5 bases). This CDR3 is 17 amino acids long. Looked up from germline, CDR1 is KGHSH and CDR2 is LQKENI. Trimming shortened V by 2 bases and J by 5 bases, and 21 bases separated the two germline ends. The CDR3 is CASSPGLLGEGRTEAFF. The CDR3 DNA is TGTGCCAGCTCACCAGGGTTGCTAGGGGAAGGTAGAACTGAAGCTTTCTTT. The whole variable domain, remainder taken from reference TRBV18 and TRBJ1-1, is NAGVMQNPRHLVRRRGQEARLRCSPMKGHSHVYWYRQLPEEGLKFMVYLQKENIIDESGMPKERFSAEFPKEGPSILRIQQVVRGDSAAYFCASSPGLLGEGRTEAFFGQGTRLTVV.

This clonotype was seen only a few times. This rearrangement joins TRBV30 to TRBJ2-2, with 11 bases matching TRBD1. V was pared by 4 bases and J by 5 bases, with 6 bases of the junction left unmatched. The CDR3 spans 15 residues. Germline assignment: CDR1 GTSNPN and CDR2 SVGIG (reference sequence). Here the CDR3 DNA reads TGTGCCTGGACCCGGGACAGGGGGTGGACCGGGGAGCTGTTTTTT. This sequence encodes CAWTRDRGWTGELFF. Complete variable domain (other parts from reference TRBV30 and TRBJ2-2): SQTIHQWPATLVQPVGSPLSLECTVEGTSNPNLYWYRQAAGRGLQLLFYSVGIGQISSEVPQNLSASRPQDRQFILSSKKLLLSDSGFYLCAWTRDRGWTGELFFGEGSRLTVL.

The genes are TRBV7-2 and TRBJ1-1, with D possibly TRBD1 on 6 matching bases. Germline CDR1 and CDR2: SGHTA and FQGNSA. V lost 8 bases, J lost 4 bases, and 17 bases lay in between. This CDR3 is built from 14 residues. CDR3 coding DNA: TGTGCCAGCCGTCCGGGACATGGGGTCACTGAAGCTTTCTTT. This encodes CASRPGHGVTEAFF. The full variable domain, in which reference TRBV7-2 and TRBJ1-1 provide the parts outside the CDR3, is GAGVSQSPSNKVTEKGKDVELRCDPISGHTALYWYRQSLGQGLEFLIYFQGNSAPDKSGLPSDRFSAERTGGSVSTLTIQRTQQEDSAVYLCASRPGHGVTEAFFGQGTRLTVV.